This T cell receptor (beta chain) derives from a study of blood T cell repertoires in COVID-19. Enrollees, about 18 to 95 years old, lived in fewer than 25 US areas. V lost 3 bases and J lost 4, with 16 bases in between. This CDR3 region has 15 residues. Germline CDR1 reads SGHRS; CDR2 reads YFSETQ. Per the original methods: Scientists estimated how many nucleated cells there were by amplifying reference gene primers. Data came from immunoSEQ multiplex PCR; TCRdb stores just in-frame clones and leaves some out. V and J calls and clone size come straight from that table; D and trimming were deduced from the DNA. The sample yields 250,000 to 300,000 clones, around 84% seen once.

The rearrangement joins TRBV5-1 to TRBJ1-2, with D possibly matching TRBD1 (6 bases). The sequencing sample was made of PBMCs or T cells enriched from blood (not recorded which). The origin of this receptor is a young man with acute COVID-19. CDR3 sequence: CASSSGTRDIYGYTF. CDR3 coding DNA: TGCGCCAGCAGCTCAGGGACTAGGGACATCTATGGCTACACCTTC.